This T cell receptor beta chain was captured by sequencing in a study of blood T cells in healthy people across ages. As regards this clonotype: Its antigen is undetermined.

Staff drew ten milliliters of peripheral blood from each donor. The CDR3 sequence is 18 residues long. V was pared by 1 base and J by 2 bases, with 9 bases of the junction left unmatched. Germline V gene lookup returns CDR1 SEHNR and CDR2 FQNEAQ (reference sequence). For the second PCR, which ran for roughly 6 to 12 cycles, a sample-barcoded 5' primer and a J-beta primer mix were used. TCRdb re-analysed the 5' RACE reads in MiXCR, keeping a single row per CDR3 protein. Seen here are 1.4 million or so distinct CDR3 sequences, approximately 43% observed once, and the top ten hold around 4%. Findings and caveats of the study: There were more naive CD4+ cells and higher diversity in long-lived donors than in aged donors.

The sample was blood. V and J are TRBV7-9 and TRBJ2-3; 10 bases are a match to TRBD1. The clonotype was recovered from a woman aged 18-29 years in good health. Here the CDR3 DNA reads TGTGCCAGCAGCTTAGTTCCGGGACAGGGGCAATCCACAGATACGCAGTATTTT. Encoded protein: CASSLVPGQGQSTDTQYF.